This is a list of T cell receptor beta chains from one sample in a study of T cell repertoires in aging, cancer and after chemotherapy. TCRdb analysed the multiplex PCR reads with MiXCR anew, one entry per CDR3 protein. The profile shows some 1,600 distinct CDR3 sequences, under 25% of them singletons. The sample consisted of blood. Every receptor here comes from a human donor with a solid tumor. The CDR3 runs from the conserved cysteine through the conserved F or W. D genes are given only for firm matches. The listing skips clone size in some rows; elsewhere it reads once, few, many or a size class.

D gene | J gene | clone size | V gene | CDR3 DNA | CDR3 protein
NA | TRBJ2-7 | NA | TRBV2 | TGTGCCAGCAGTGTGGGTCGGTCCTACTACGAGCAGTACTTC | CASSVGRSYYEQYF
NA | TRBJ2-1 | medium-sized | TRBV7-6 | TGTGCCAGCAGCTTAGCTAGGCCAGGGGGGGGGAATGAGCAGTTCTTC | CASSLARPGGGNEQFF
TRBD2 | TRBJ2-3 | few | TRBV6-6 | TGTGCCAGCAGTTCGACGACTAGCGGGAGGGTGTATACGCAGTATTTT | CASSSTTSGRVYTQYF
NA | TRBJ1-1 | NA | TRBV5-4 | TGTGCCAGCAGTATCAGCTCCGTGTCCACTGAAGCTTTCTTT | CASSISSVSTEAFF
TRBD1 | TRBJ1-1 | medium-sized | TRBV6-4 | TGTGCCAGCAGCGCCGACAGGGGCACTGAAGCTTTCTTT | CASSADRGTEAFF
NA | TRBJ1-4 | medium-sized | TRBV14 | TGTGCCAGCAGCCAATTCGGTGAAAAACTGTTTTTT | CASSQFGEKLFF
TRBD1 | TRBJ1-1 | few | TRBV5-1 | TGCGCCAGCAGCCCTCAGGGGGCCTCGAACACTGAAGCTTTCTTT | CASSPQGASNTEAFF
NA | TRBJ2-7 | large | TRBV6-1 | TGTGCCAGCACCGGCGACACCTACGAGCAGTACTTC | CASTGDTYEQYF
NA | TRBJ2-2 | large | TRBV19 | TGTGCCAGTAGCGGGGACGCCTACACCGGGGAGCTGTTTTTT | CASSGDAYTGELFF
NA | TRBJ2-7 | large | TRBV5-5 | TGTGCCAGCAGCTTGTACCAGGGTGGCGAGCAGTACTTC | CASSLYQGGEQYF
TRBD2 | TRBJ2-3 | NA | TRBV30 | TGTGCCTGGGCGCCGGGGGGGGCGAGCACAGATACGCAGTATTTT | CAWAPGGASTDTQYF
TRBD1 | TRBJ1-1 | medium-sized | TRBV27 | TGTGCCAGCAGTCAAGACAGGGGGCGATCTAGGACTGAAGCTTTCTTT | CASSQDRGRSRTEAFF
NA | TRBJ2-5 | few | TRBV12-3/TRBV12-4 | TGTGCCAGCAGTCCTGACAGGTACCAAGAGACCCAGTACTTC | CASSPDRYQETQYF
NA | TRBJ2-7 | few | TRBV20-1 | TGCAGTGCGAGGGACGGCCGGTGGCAGTACTTC | CSARDGRWQYF
NA | TRBJ2-7 | medium-sized | TRBV5-4 | TGTGCCAGCAGCTTGGGCCCAAATGCCTACGAGCAGTACTTC | CASSLGPNAYEQYF
NA | TRBJ1-2 | large | TRBV20-1 | TGCAGTGCCCGAGGGGTCTATGGCTACACCTTC | CSARGVYGYTF
NA | TRBJ2-7 | medium-sized | TRBV28 | TGTGCCAGCAGCCCCAGCTTGTACGAGCAGTACTTC | CASSPSLYEQYF
NA | TRBJ1-6 | large | TRBV20-1 | TGCAGTGCTAGAGATCGGGTCGTAGCAGGGTTGTCACCCCTCCACTTT | CSARDRVVAGLSPLHF